This T cell receptor beta chain was profiled in a study of T cell changes during pregnancy in multiple sclerosis. This table comes from immunoSEQ multiplex PCR, and its TCRdb copy is limited to in-frame clones, with some not included. This table has around 100,000 clones, 90% appearing once. CDR1 and CDR2 from the germline V gene are SGHDT and YYEEEE. This CDR3 has 15 amino acids. V shed 1 base and J shed 0 bases, with 10 bases lying between them. The sample was peripheral blood, taken in the second trimester of pregnancy. The sequence was obtained from a female donor in good health, enrolled as a control in a pregnancy study. V usage is TRBV5-6 and J usage is TRBJ2-5; TRBD1 might be the D (5 bases). In DNA form, the CDR3 reads TGTGCCAGCAGCTTGTATAGGGGTCACCAAGAGACCCAGTACTTC. Translating gives CASSLYRGHQETQYF.